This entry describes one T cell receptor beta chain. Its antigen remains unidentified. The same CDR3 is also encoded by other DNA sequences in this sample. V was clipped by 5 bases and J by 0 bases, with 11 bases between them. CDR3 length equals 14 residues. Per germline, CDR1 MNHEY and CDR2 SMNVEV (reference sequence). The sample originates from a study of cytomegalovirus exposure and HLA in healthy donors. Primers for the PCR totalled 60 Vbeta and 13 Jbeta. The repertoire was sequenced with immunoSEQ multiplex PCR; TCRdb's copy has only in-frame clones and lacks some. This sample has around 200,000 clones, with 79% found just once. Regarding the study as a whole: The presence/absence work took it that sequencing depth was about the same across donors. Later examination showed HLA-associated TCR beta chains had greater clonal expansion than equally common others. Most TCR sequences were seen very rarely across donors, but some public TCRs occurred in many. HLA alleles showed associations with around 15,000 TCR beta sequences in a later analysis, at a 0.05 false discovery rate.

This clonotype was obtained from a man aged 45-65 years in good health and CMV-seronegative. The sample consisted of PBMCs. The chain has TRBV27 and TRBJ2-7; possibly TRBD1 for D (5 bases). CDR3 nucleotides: TGTGCCAGCAGTCTTCAGGGTAGCTCCTACGAGCAGTACTTC. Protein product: CASSLQGSSYEQYF.